These T cell receptor beta chains were read from a single sample in a study of vaccination and CD4 T cells after COVID-19. These receptors have no known antigen. TCRdb re-called the PCR reads through MiXCR, storing one row per CDR3 protein. The sample includes about 22,000 distinct CDR3 sequences, approximately 32% of them seen just once. The sequencing here drew on CD4+ T cells from blood, cultured in vitro, taken about 7 months after SARS-CoV-2 vaccination. These receptors came from a human donor who had recovered from COVID-19. Each CDR3 is given with its conserved first and last residue. D genes are given only for firm matches. Size is stated for part of the rows, as once, few or many counts, or as a class when the clone is expanded.

clone_size	v_call	j_call	d_call	cdr3_aa	cdr3_nt
-	TRBV4-3	TRBJ2-5	-	CASSQTVLETQYF	TGCGCCAGCAGCCAGACAGTCTTAGAGACCCAGTACTTC
few	TRBV7-9	TRBJ1-1	-	CASSLDTGTEAFF	TGTGCCAGCAGCTTAGATACAGGGACTGAAGCTTTCTTT
once	TRBV1	TRBJ2-1	-	CTSSQWTIYNEQFF	TGCACCAGCAGCCAATGGACCATCTACAATGAGCAGTTCTTC
few	TRBV10-3	TRBJ2-7	-	CAISLRNYEQYF	TGTGCCATCAGTTTGCGGAACTACGAGCAGTACTTC
few	TRBV6-1	TRBJ2-7	-	CATSGGWEQYF	TGTGCCACCAGCGGCGGTTGGGAGCAGTACTTC
-	TRBV20-1	TRBJ1-1	-	CSARDRRHTEAFF	TGCAGTGCTAGAGATCGCAGACACACTGAAGCTTTCTTT
-	TRBV20-1	TRBJ2-5	-	CSALSAPAGALEETQYF	TGCAGTGCTTTAAGCGCTCCAGCGGGTGCATTGGAAGAGACCCAGTACTTC
-	TRBV28	TRBJ2-7	-	CASSPGGSNSYEQYF	TGTGCCAGCAGTCCCGGGGGTTCCAACTCCTACGAGCAGTACTTC
few	TRBV20-1	TRBJ2-1	-	CSAVPGLYNEQFF	TGCAGTGCGGTGCCGGGACTGTACAATGAGCAGTTCTTC
-	TRBV9	TRBJ1-1	TRBD1	CASSARQGGTEAFF	TGTGCCAGCAGCGCCCGACAGGGCGGAACTGAAGCTTTCTTT
few	TRBV20-1	TRBJ1-6	-	CSAGRASRHDSPLHF	TGCAGTGCCGGACGGGCCAGTAGGCACGATTCACCCCTCCACTTT
few	TRBV7-2	TRBJ2-7	TRBD2	CASSLGGGAYEQYF	TGTGCCAGCAGCTTAGGTGGGGGGGCCTACGAGCAGTACTTC
-	TRBV25-1	TRBJ2-7	-	CASSGGPDRISYEQYF	TGTGCCAGCAGTGGAGGCCCAGACAGGATCTCCTACGAGCAGTACTTC
-	TRBV20-1	TRBJ2-3	-	CSARMPGQSTTDTQYF	TGCAGTGCTAGAATGCCGGGACAAAGTACCACAGATACGCAGTATTTT
-	TRBV20-1	TRBJ2-5	TRBD2	CSGSGGQETQYF	TGCAGTGGAAGCGGGGGACAAGAGACCCAGTACTTC
-	TRBV19	TRBJ2-1	TRBD2	CASSIQRDPNEQFF	TGTGCCAGTAGTATCCAGCGGGACCCCAATGAGCAGTTCTTC
few	TRBV20-1	TRBJ2-5	-	CSANPAEAENQETQYF	TGCAGTGCTAATCCCGCGGAGGCTGAAAACCAAGAGACCCAGTACTTC
-	TRBV19	TRBJ2-3	TRBD2	CASSISGGDLTQYF	TGTGCCAGTAGTATTAGCGGGGGAGACCTTACGCAGTATTTT
-	TRBV28	TRBJ2-2	-	CASSPRGRGPTGELFF	TGTGCCAGCAGCCCACGGGGGCGCGGGCCCACCGGGGAGCTGTTTTTT
few	TRBV20-1	TRBJ2-4	TRBD1	CSARTDRGNIQYF	TGCAGTGCTAGAACCGACAGGGGGAACATTCAGTACTTC
few	TRBV6-5	TRBJ2-2	-	CASSLDLTGELFF	TGTGCCAGCAGTTTGGACCTTACCGGGGAGCTGTTTTTT
-	TRBV7-2	TRBJ1-6	-	CASSLLSPGLQSPLHF	TGTGCCAGCAGCTTATTGAGTCCAGGACTTCAGTCACCCCTCCACTTT
few	TRBV2	TRBJ1-2	-	CASSDEGRDYGYTF	TGTGCCAGCAGTGACGAGGGGAGGGACTATGGCTACACCTTC
-	TRBV20-1	TRBJ2-3	-	CSAREIRAYTDTQYF	TGCAGTGCTAGAGAGATCCGGGCTTACACAGATACGCAGTATTTT
few	TRBV2	TRBJ1-5	-	CASSVSVSAFGSNQPQHF	TGTGCCAGCAGTGTTTCGGTTTCGGCGTTCGGCAGCAATCAGCCCCAGCATTTT
few	TRBV2	TRBJ2-5	-	CASSGSGQETQYF	TGTGCCAGCAGTGGATCCGGGCAAGAGACCCAGTACTTC
few	TRBV7-6	TRBJ2-1	TRBD2	CASSVGLARGNEQFF	TGTGCCAGCAGCGTCGGACTAGCCCGAGGAAATGAGCAGTTCTTC
-	TRBV7-9	TRBJ2-7	-	CASSLLRGGRFASYEQYF	TGTGCCAGCAGCTTGCTCAGGGGTGGGCGATTCGCCTCCTACGAGCAGTACTTC
once	TRBV4-1	TRBJ1-5	-	CASSQDPYQPQHF	TGCGCCAGCAGCCAAGATCCATATCAGCCCCAGCATTTT
-	TRBV5-6	TRBJ2-6	-	CASSFGSLTGLVAGANVLTF	TGTGCCAGCAGCTTTGGGTCCCTTACAGGGCTGGTAGCTGGGGCCAACGTCCTGACTTTC
-	TRBV10-1	TRBJ2-7	-	CASPRGPYEQYF	TGCGCCAGCCCACGGGGCCCCTACGAGCAGTACTTC
-	TRBV7-3	TRBJ2-2	-	CASSSGGTPTGELFF	TGTGCCAGCAGCTCCGGCGGGACTCCCACCGGGGAGCTGTTTTTT
few	TRBV7-9	TRBJ2-7	-	CASSLTTRGGEQYF	TGTGCCAGCAGCTTAACGACGAGGGGAGGCGAGCAGTACTTC
few	TRBV7-9	TRBJ2-2	-	CASSLYPGELFF	TGTGCCAGCAGCTTATATCCCGGGGAGCTGTTTTTT
-	TRBV20-1	TRBJ2-5	TRBD2	CSARGLEGLGFPTQYF	TGCAGTGCTAGAGGTTTGGAGGGACTAGGTTTCCCGACCCAGTACTTC
-	TRBV12-3/TRBV12-4	TRBJ2-5	TRBD2	CASSLWASGGETQYF	TGTGCCAGCAGTTTATGGGCTAGCGGGGGAGAGACCCAGTACTTC
-	TRBV11-1	TRBJ2-1	TRBD2	CASSYSRLANEQFF	TGTGCCAGCAGCTACTCCCGACTAGCCAATGAGCAGTTCTTC
once	TRBV19	TRBJ2-1	TRBD2	CASSNVPFLAGDEQFF	TGTGCCAGTAGTAATGTTCCTTTTCTAGCGGGAGATGAGCAGTTCTTC
few	TRBV6-5	TRBJ2-3	TRBD2	CASSYPTRTSALSTDTQYF	TGTGCCAGCAGTTACCCTACGCGGACTAGCGCTCTTAGCACAGATACGCAGTATTTT
few	TRBV6-1	TRBJ1-2	-	CASRDQTYYGYTF	TGTGCCAGCAGGGATCAGACCTACTATGGCTACACCTTC
few	TRBV10-3	TRBJ2-5	TRBD1	CASSGDSQETQYF	TGTGCCAGCAGTGGGGACAGCCAAGAGACCCAGTACTTC
-	TRBV4-2	TRBJ2-5	TRBD2	CASSLNSGGETQYF	TGTGCCAGCAGCCTCAATAGCGGGGGGGAGACCCAGTACTTC